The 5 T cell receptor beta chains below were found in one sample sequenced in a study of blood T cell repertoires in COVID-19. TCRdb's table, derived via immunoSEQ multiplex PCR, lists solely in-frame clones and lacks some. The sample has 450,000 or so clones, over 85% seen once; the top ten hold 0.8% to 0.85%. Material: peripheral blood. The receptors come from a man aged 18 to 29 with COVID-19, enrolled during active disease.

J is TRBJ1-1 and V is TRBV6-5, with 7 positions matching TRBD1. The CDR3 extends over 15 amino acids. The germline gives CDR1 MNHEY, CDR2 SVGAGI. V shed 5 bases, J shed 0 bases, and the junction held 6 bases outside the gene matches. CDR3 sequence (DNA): TGTGCCAGCAGTCCGAAACAGGGGCTGAACACTGAAGCTTTCTTT. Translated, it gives CASSPKQGLNTEAFF.

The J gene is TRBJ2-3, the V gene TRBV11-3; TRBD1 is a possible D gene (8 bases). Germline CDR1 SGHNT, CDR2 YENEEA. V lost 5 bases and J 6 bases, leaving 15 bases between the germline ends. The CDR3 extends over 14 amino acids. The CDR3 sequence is CASSPTGGADTQYF. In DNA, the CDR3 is TGTGCCAGCAGCCCTACAGGGGGGGCGGATACGCAGTATTTT.

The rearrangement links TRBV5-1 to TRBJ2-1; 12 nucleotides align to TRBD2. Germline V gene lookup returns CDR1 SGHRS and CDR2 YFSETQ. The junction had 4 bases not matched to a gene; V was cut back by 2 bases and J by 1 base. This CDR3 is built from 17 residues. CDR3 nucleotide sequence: TGCGCCAGCAGCTTCTCTAGCGGGAGGGATTCCTACAATGAGCAGTTCTTC. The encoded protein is CASSFSSGRDSYNEQFF.

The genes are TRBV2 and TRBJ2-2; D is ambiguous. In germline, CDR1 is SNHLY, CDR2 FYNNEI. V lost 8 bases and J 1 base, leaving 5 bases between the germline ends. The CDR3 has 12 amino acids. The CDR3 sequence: CASFGNTGELFF. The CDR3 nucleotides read TGTGCCAGCTTCGGGAACACCGGGGAGCTGTTTTTT.

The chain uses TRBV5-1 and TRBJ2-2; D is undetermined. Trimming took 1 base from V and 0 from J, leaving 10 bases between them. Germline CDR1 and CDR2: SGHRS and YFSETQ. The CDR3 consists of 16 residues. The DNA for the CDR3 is TGCGCCAGCAGCTTGTCGGTGACAACGAACACCGGGGAGCTGTTTTTT. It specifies CASSLSVTTNTGELFF.